This T cell receptor (beta chain) was profiled in a study of cytomegalovirus exposure and HLA in healthy donors. Findings and caveats of the study: More than 150 TCR beta chains were listed as cytomegalovirus-associated.

Notes on this clone: What it recognizes is unknown.

Use of 60 Vbeta and 13 Jbeta primers characterized the PCR. Produced via immunoSEQ multiplex PCR; TCRdb's table is partial and in-frame only. There are 100,000 to 150,000 clones in the sample; approximately 80% occur only once, and 8.8% lies in the top ten. The CDR3 contains 15 residues. Germline V gene data show CDR1 as SGHNT and CDR2 as YENEEA. Trimming at V came to 5 bases and at J to 3 bases, leaving 10 bases not matched to a gene. This clonotype was sampled from a female donor in good health and CMV-seropositive. This rearrangement joins TRBV11-3 to TRBJ2-7; 7 bases agree with TRBD1. Sequencing used PBMCs. The CDR3 is CASSQGDSGVYEQYF. The CDR3 DNA reads as TGTGCCAGCAGCCAGGGGGACAGCGGAGTCTACGAGCAGTACTTC.